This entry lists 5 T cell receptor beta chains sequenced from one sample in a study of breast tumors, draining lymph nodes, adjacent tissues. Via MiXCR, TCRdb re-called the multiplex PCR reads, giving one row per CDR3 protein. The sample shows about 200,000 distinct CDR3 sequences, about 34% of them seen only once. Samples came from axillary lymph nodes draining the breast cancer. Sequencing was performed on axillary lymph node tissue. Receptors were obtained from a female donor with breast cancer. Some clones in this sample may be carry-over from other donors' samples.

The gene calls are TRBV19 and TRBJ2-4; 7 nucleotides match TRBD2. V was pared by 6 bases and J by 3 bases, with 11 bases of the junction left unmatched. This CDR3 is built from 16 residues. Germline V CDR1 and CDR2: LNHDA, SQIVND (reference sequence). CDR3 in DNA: TGTGCCAGTAGCATTCGAAACACGGGGGGCAAAAACATTCAGTACTTC. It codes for CASSIRNTGGKNIQYF.

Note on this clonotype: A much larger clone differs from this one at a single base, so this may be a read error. CDR3 loop: CASSQGAKTRYF. CDR3 in DNA: TGTGCCAGCAGCCAGGGGGCGAAGACCCGGTACTTC. The chain is built from TRBV6-5 and TRBJ2-5; 8 bases agree with TRBD1. The CDR3 consists of 12 residues. Germline V gene sequence: CDR1 MNHEY, CDR2 SVGAGI.

The CDR3 DNA reads as TGTGCCAGCAGTTCGTCCCAGTCGTATAATTCACCCCTCCACTTT. This gives the protein CASSSSQSYNSPLHF. The chain has TRBV12-3 or TRBV12-4 and TRBJ1-6; D is uncertain. Trimming removed 4 bases from V and 4 bases from J, with 11 bases in between. The CDR3 spans 15 residues.

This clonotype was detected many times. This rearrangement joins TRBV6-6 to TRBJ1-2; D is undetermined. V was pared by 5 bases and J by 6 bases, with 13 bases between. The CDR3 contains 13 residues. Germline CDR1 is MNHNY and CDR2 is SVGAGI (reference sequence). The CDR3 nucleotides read TGTGCCAGCAGTCACCCCGGGTTGAATGGCTACACCTTC. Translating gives CASSHPGLNGYTF.

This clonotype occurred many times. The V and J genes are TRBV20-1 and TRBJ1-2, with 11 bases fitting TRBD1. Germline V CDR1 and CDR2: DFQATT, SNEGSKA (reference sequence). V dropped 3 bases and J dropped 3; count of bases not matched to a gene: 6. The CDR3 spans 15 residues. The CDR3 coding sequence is TGCAGTGCTAGTCCCCGGGACAGGGGGGACTATGGCTACACCTTC. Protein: CSASPRDRGDYGYTF.